The 13 T cell receptor beta chains given below trace back to one sample, sequenced in a study of OX40 agonist ivuxolimab in advanced cancers. Measured with immunoSEQ multiplex PCR; TCRdb has only the in-frame clones, and not every one. The sample lists some 50,000 clones, 87% occurring once. The source material was CD4+ or CD8+ T cells sorted from blood, sampled in a trial of the OX40 agonist ivuxolimab. The receptors here all came from an adult with an advanced solid tumor such as melanoma, head and neck, liver or kidney cancer.

The chain links TRBV5-5 to TRBJ1-1; TRBD1 might be the D (5 bases). CDR1 and CDR2 (germline): SGHKS, YYEKEE (reference sequence). V lost 5 bases and J lost 1, with 18 bases in between. CDR3 length equals 16 residues. The CDR3 loop reads CASSHMGPLGNTEAFF. CDR3 DNA sequence: TGTGCCAGCAGTCACATGGGGCCTCTAGGGAACACTGAAGCTTTCTTT.

The V call is TRBV7-6, the J call TRBJ1-4; maybe TRBD1 (5 bases). Germline loops: CDR1 SGHVS, CDR2 FNYEAQ. V lost 1 base and J lost 8, with 11 bases in between. The CDR3 is made up of 14 amino acids. This CDR3 is CASSLGYGDEKLFF. The CDR3 nucleotides are TGTGCCAGCAGCTTAGGTTACGGGGACGAAAAACTGTTTTTT. Full variable domain (remainder filled in from reference TRBV7-6 and TRBJ1-4): GAGVSQSPRYKVTKRGQDVALRCDPISGHVSLYWYRQALGQGPEFLTYFNYEAQQDKSGLPNDRFSAERPEGSISTLTIQRTEQRDSAMYRCASSLGYGDEKLFFGSGTQLSVL.

The V and J genes are TRBV2 and TRBJ2-7, with D possibly TRBD1 on 6 matching bases. V lost 3 bases, J lost 0 bases, and 9 bases lay in between. Germline V gives CDR1 SNHLY, CDR2 FYNNEI. There are 14 residues in the CDR3. CDR3 nucleotide sequence: TGTGCCAGCAGTGACCAGGGGAGCTCCTACGAGCAGTACTTC. Translating it yields CASSDQGSSYEQYF.

This rearrangement joins TRBV28 to TRBJ2-5; no firm D call. Germline V gene lookup returns CDR1 MDHEN and CDR2 SYDVKM. The CDR3 loop spans 8 amino acids. The V end was cut by 9 bases, the J end by 5 bases, with 1 base between. CDR3 DNA: TGTGCCAGGGAGACCCAGTACTTC. Residues: CARETQYF.

This chain uses TRBV10-3 with TRBJ1-5; D gene ambiguous. V was cut by 0 bases and J by 0 bases, with 12 bases left in between. This CDR3 comprises 17 residues. Germline values: CDR1 ENHRY, CDR2 SYGVKD. The CDR3 here is CAISESNRVYSNQPQHF. CDR3 bases: TGTGCCATCAGTGAGTCCAACAGAGTGTATAGCAATCAGCCCCAGCATTTT.

The chain recombines TRBV19 with TRBJ2-3; 9 positions match TRBD2. The CDR3 spans 15 residues. Losses at the gene ends were 6 bases for V and 2 bases for J; bases not matched to a gene: 6. CDR1 is LNHDA, CDR2 SQIVND, per germline (reference sequence). CDR3 sequence reads: CASRVAGAVTDTQYF. The CDR3 region has the DNA TGTGCCAGTAGAGTAGCGGGAGCCGTCACAGATACGCAGTATTTT.

J is TRBJ2-1 and V is TRBV6-6, with 10 bases lining up with TRBD2. J was trimmed by 2 bases and V by 10 bases; bases with no gene match: 5. Germline V gene lookup returns CDR1 MNHNY and CDR2 SVGAGI (reference sequence). The CDR3 is 14 amino acids. CDR3 bases: TGTGCCACAAATCTAGCGGGAGCCTACAATGAGCAGTTCTTC. Protein product: CATNLAGAYNEQFF.

The chain recombines TRBV7-9 with TRBJ1-1; TRBD1 agrees at 7 bases. The V segment lost 5 bases and the J segment 4 bases; nucleotides outside the gene matches: 7. The CDR3 contains 14 residues. Germline-derived CDR1 and CDR2 are SEHNR and FQNEAQ (reference sequence). CDR3 sequence (DNA): TGTGCCAGCAGCGACAGACAGGGTGCCACTGAAGCTTTCTTT. This translates into CASSDRQGATEAFF.

This chain connects TRBV7-9 to TRBJ1-3, with a weak D call TRBD1 (6 bases). The CDR3 loop spans 16 amino acids. Looked up from germline, CDR1 is SEHNR and CDR2 is FQNEAQ (reference sequence). V was cut by 5 bases and J by 0 bases, with 14 bases left in between. In DNA, the CDR3 is TGTGCCAGCAGCCCCTGGACAGCTAGCTCTGGAAACACCATATATTTT. Translating gives CASSPWTASSGNTIYF.

This rearrangement joins TRBV19 to TRBJ2-1, with unresolved D. The CDR3 extends over 13 amino acids. The germline gives CDR1 LNHDA, CDR2 SQIVND (reference sequence). V was cut by 3 bases and J by 7 bases, with 10 bases left in between. The CDR3: CASSIYHTNEQFF. Here the CDR3 DNA reads TGTGCCAGTAGTATTTATCATACTAATGAGCAGTTCTTC.

This chain links TRBV6-6 with TRBJ1-5, with 7 bases matching TRBD1. Germline V lookup: CDR1 MNHNY, CDR2 SVGAGI (reference sequence). The V and J ends lost 6 bases and 0 bases, in that order; junction bases with no gene match: 8. The CDR3 loop spans 16 amino acids. The CDR3 DNA is TGTGCCAGCAGCCAAGAGGGGGCGTATAGCAATCAGCCCCAGCATTTT. This encodes CASSQEGAYSNQPQHF.

This clone was seen once. This rearrangement joins TRBV7-9 to TRBJ1-5; D is perhaps TRBD1 (5 bases). This CDR3 region has 15 residues. The ends were cut back, 1 base at V and 1 base at J, with 8 bases in the middle. The germline CDR1 and CDR2 sequences are SEHNR and FQNEAQ (reference sequence). The CDR3, as DNA: TGTGCCAGCAGCTTAGGGGCAGGGAGCAATCAGCCCCAGCATTTT. This codes for CASSLGAGSNQPQHF.

This clone was picked up one time. The chain links TRBV27 to TRBJ2-3, with 13 bases identical to TRBD2. Per the germline V gene, CDR1 is MNHEY and CDR2 is SMNVEV (reference sequence). The CDR3 has 17 amino acids. Trimming at V came to 5 bases and at J to 1 base, leaving 6 bases not matched to a gene. DNA for the CDR3: TGTGCCAGCAGTCCCTGGACTAGCGGGGGACGCACAGATACGCAGTATTTT. Translated: CASSPWTSGGRTDTQYF.